This T cell receptor (beta chain) was captured in a study of cytomegalovirus exposure and HLA in healthy donors. Across the whole study: From HLA-typed donors, an early data release held tens of millions of unique TCRs. The study placed less than 90% of its approximately 400 genotyped donors in the Caucasian-associated ancestry cluster. Study observations and caveats: Later on, an analysis tied roughly 17,000 TCR beta sequences to HLA alleles at 0.05 false discovery rate. An analysis was carried out later, and it reportedly showed fewer N-insertions in an Asian-associated ancestry cluster than the approximately 700-donor mean.

To note about this clone: What it recognizes is unknown.

Germline lookup yields CDR1 LNHDA and CDR2 SQIVND (reference sequence). The length of the CDR3 is 13 residues. V lost 5 bases and J lost 3, with 11 bases in between. The primer mix had 60 Vbeta and 13 Jbeta primers. This table comes from immunoSEQ multiplex PCR, and its TCRdb copy is limited to in-frame clones, with some not included. This sample has 160,000 or so clones, with 84% found just once. The clonotype originates from a man aged 50 to 59 in good health and CMV-seropositive. The sample comprised PBMCs. This sequence joins TRBV19 and TRBJ2-7; D is possibly TRBD1 (5 bases). CDR3 nucleotide sequence: TGTGCCAGTAGTGGGGCAGGGAACTACGAGCAGTACTTC. Translated, it gives CASSGAGNYEQYF.